This TCR beta chain was captured in a study of blood T cell repertoires in COVID-19. Whole-study context: Sites across the United States, Italy and Spain contributed samples from acute and convalescent COVID-19. From T cells, B-cell-depleted T cells, or PBMCs came the material, which was cDNA or gDNA.

Assay: immunoSEQ multiplex PCR; the TCRdb copy retains only in-frame clones and omits some. Of roughly 190,000 clones in the sample, under 80% were seen once. In its sample, this clone was seen many times. Trimming stripped 2 bases from V and 11 bases from J, with 14 bases between. Germline V gives CDR1 KGHDR, CDR2 SFDVKD. This CDR3 spans 13 amino acids. The material sequenced was peripheral blood. The TCR sequence derives from a woman between 45 and 60 years old with acute or convalescent COVID-19. V and J are TRBV24-1 and TRBJ1-1, with TRBD1 as a possible D gene (5 bases). The CDR3 is CATSDSWGGNAFF. CDR3 in DNA: TGTGCCACCAGTGATTCGTGGGGGGGAAATGCTTTCTTT.